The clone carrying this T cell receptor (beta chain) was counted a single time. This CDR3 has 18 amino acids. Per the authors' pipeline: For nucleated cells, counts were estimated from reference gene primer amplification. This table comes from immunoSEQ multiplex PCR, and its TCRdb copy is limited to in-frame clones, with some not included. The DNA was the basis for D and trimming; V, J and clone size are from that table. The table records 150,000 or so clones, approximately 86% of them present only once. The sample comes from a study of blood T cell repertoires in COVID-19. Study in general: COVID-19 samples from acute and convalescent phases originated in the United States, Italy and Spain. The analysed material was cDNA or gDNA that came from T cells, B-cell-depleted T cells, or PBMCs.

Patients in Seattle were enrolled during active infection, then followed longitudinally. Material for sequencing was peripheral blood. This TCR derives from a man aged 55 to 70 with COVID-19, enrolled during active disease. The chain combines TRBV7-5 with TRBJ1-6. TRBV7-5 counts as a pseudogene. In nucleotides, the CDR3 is TGTGCCAGAAGCTTTGACGGACTCACAACCTCCAATAATTCACCCCTCCACTTT. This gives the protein CARSFDGLTTSNNSPLHF.